Following are 9 T cell receptor beta chains from one sample sequenced in a study of beta chain features in type 1 diabetes. General observations from the study: All four CD4+ subsets of Type 1 diabetes patients contained TCRB CDR3s that were moderately but significantly shorter.

The antigens of these receptors remain unknown. Expressed TCRB transcripts were sequenced because the isolated RNA had all been reverse transcribed beforehand. Some clones are missing from TCRdb's copy, which holds only in-frame ones; the method was immunoSEQ multiplex PCR. Found here are 680,000 or so clones, around 15% of them singletons; the top ten hold 0.02% to 0.025%. The sample was naive CD4+ T cells from blood. These receptor sequences come from a young man with type 1 diabetes.

This clone has only a few counts. The chain combines TRBV6-1 with TRBJ2-7; tentatively, D is TRBD1 (6 bases). Germline V gives CDR1 MNHNS, CDR2 SASEGT. The CDR3 length is 15 residues. Trimming pared 1 base from V and 3 bases from J, leaving 13 bases between. The CDR3: CASSEVSAGDYEQYF. The CDR3 bases are TGTGCCAGCAGTGAAGTTTCGGCAGGGGACTACGAGCAGTACTTC.

Concerning this clone itself: This specimen includes other DNA sequences encoding the same CDR3. The genes are TRBV30 and TRBJ1-3; D is uncertain. V was shortened by 1 base and J by 0 bases, with 4 bases between the two germline ends. The CDR3 is 13 residues long. Germline V gene sequence: CDR1 GTSNPN, CDR2 SVGIG (reference sequence). CDR3 amino acids: CAWSGDSGNTIYF. The CDR3 DNA sequence: TGTGCCTGGAGTGGAGACTCTGGAAACACCATATATTTT.

The rearrangement uses TRBV2 and TRBJ2-7; D is uncertain. The V gene lost 3 bases and the J gene lost 3 bases, with 9 bases spanning the gap. The CDR3 spans 13 residues. Germline V gene sequence: CDR1 SNHLY, CDR2 FYNNEI. The CDR3 spells CASSDLGFYEQYF. The CDR3 DNA sequence: TGTGCCAGCAGTGATTTGGGTTTCTACGAGCAGTACTTC.

This clone came up a few times. The rearrangement links TRBV29-1 to TRBJ1-2; D uncertain. The CDR3 sequence is 16 residues long. Deletions cut 4 bases from V and 7 bases from J, with 25 bases between. Germline CDR1 reads SQVTM; CDR2 reads ANQGSEA. CDR3 residues: CSVVPHVRGSAGGYTF. DNA of the CDR3: TGCAGCGTTGTACCCCATGTTCGGGGAAGTGCGGGTGGCTACACCTTC.

There are a few counts of this clone. The V and J genes are TRBV2 and TRBJ2-7; TRBD2 matches at 9 bases. With V trimmed by 5 bases and J by 4 bases, 6 bases remained unmatched. Germline V gives CDR1 SNHLY, CDR2 FYNNEI. CDR3 length equals 14 residues. The CDR3 is CASSPSGTLYEQYF. CDR3 bases: TGTGCCAGCAGTCCTAGCGGGACCTTATACGAGCAGTACTTC. The variable domain in full, completed from reference TRBV2 and TRBJ2-7, reads EPEVTQTPSHQVTQMGQEVILRCVPISNHLYFYWYRQILGQKVEFLVSFYNNEISEKSEIFDDQFSVERPDGSNFTLKIRSTKLEDSAMYFCASSPSGTLYEQYFGPGTRLTVT.

The chain joins TRBV5-1 to TRBJ2-5; D perhaps matches TRBD2 (6 bases). The germline V gene has CDR1 SGHRS and CDR2 YFSETQ. This CDR3 spans 15 amino acids. Trimming cost V 0 bases and J 4 bases, with 13 bases left between them. The CDR3 loop reads CASSLDAAGPETQYF. CDR3 nucleotide sequence: TGCGCCAGCAGCTTGGATGCTGCGGGGCCAGAGACCCAGTACTTC. Full variable domain (remainder filled in from reference TRBV5-1 and TRBJ2-5): KAGVTQTPRYLIKTRGQQVTLSCSPISGHRSVSWYQQTPGQGLQFLFEYFSETQRNKGNFPGRFSGRQFSNSRSEMNVSTLELGDSALYLCASSLDAAGPETQYFGPGTRLLVL.

The sample holds many counts of this clone. Other DNA sequences in the same sample also yield this CDR3. The chain is built from TRBV30 and TRBJ2-1; D is ambiguous. The CDR3 is 11 residues long. Looked up from germline, CDR1 is GTSNPN and CDR2 is SVGIG (reference sequence). V lost 0 bases and J 4 bases, leaving 1 base between the germline ends. The CDR3 here is CAWSVYNEQFF. CDR3 nucleotide sequence: TGTGCCTGGAGTGTTTACAATGAGCAGTTCTTC.

This clone came up a few times. The chain joins TRBV9 to TRBJ2-7; D is undetermined. The CDR3 contains 14 residues. The germline V and J ends were trimmed by 0 bases and 5 bases, with 12 bases remaining between them. From germline, CDR1 is SGDLS and CDR2 YYNGEE. This chain's CDR3 is CASSVGPTSDEQYF. The CDR3 DNA sequence: TGTGCCAGCAGCGTAGGGCCAACAAGCGACGAGCAGTACTTC.

This clone showed up just a few times. The rearrangement links TRBV6-1 to TRBJ1-4; D is perhaps TRBD1 (6 bases). Trimming stripped 4 bases from V and 8 bases from J, with 14 bases between. This CDR3 is built from 14 residues. Per germline, CDR1 MNHNS and CDR2 SASEGT. The CDR3 DNA sequence: TGTGCCAGCAGTGTCTTGGGGGCTGGGGAAAAACTGTTTTTT. Translating gives CASSVLGAGEKLFF.